The 13 T cell receptor beta chains given below trace back to one sample, sequenced in a study of blood T cell repertoires in COVID-19. Some clones are missing from TCRdb's copy, which holds only in-frame ones; the method was immunoSEQ multiplex PCR. The profile shows approximately 300,000 clones, 70% to 90% of them singletons. Sequenced: PBMCs or T cells enriched from blood (not recorded which). These receptor sequences come from a woman in her twenties or thirties who had recovered from COVID-19.

This chain joins TRBV7-3 and TRBJ2-6; TRBD1 aligns across 11 bases. The CDR3 is made up of 16 amino acids. V shed 5 bases, J shed 2 bases, and the junction held 2 bases outside the gene matches. Germline V lookup: CDR1 SGHTA, CDR2 FQGTGA. Written as DNA, the CDR3 is TGTGCCAGCAGCCCGGGACAGGGGGCTGGGGCCAACGTCCTGACTTTC. Amino acids: CASSPGQGAGANVLTF.

The rearrangement joins TRBV11-2 to TRBJ1-5; D is undetermined. The CDR3 is 13 residues long. Germline loops: CDR1 SGHAT, CDR2 FQNNGV. Trimming pared 2 bases from V and 2 bases from J, leaving 4 bases between. The CDR3 is CASSLQGNQPQHF. CDR3 nucleotides: TGTGCCAGCAGCTTACAGGGCAATCAGCCCCAGCATTTT.

This chain links TRBV28 with TRBJ2-2, with D possibly matching TRBD1 (6 bases). The germline V gene encodes CDR1 MDHEN and CDR2 SYDVKM. V lost 5 bases, J lost 3 bases, and 13 bases lay in between. This CDR3 comprises 15 residues. The CDR3 here is CASSPGQTHTGELFF. CDR3 DNA sequence: TGTGCCAGCAGTCCTGGACAGACGCACACCGGGGAGCTGTTTTTT.

The genes are TRBV5-5 and TRBJ1-2, with TRBD1 matching over 9 bases. Germline V gene data show CDR1 as SGHKS and CDR2 as YYEKEE (reference sequence). The CDR3 extends over 15 amino acids. J was trimmed by 7 bases and V by 6 bases; bases with no gene match: 13. CDR3 coding DNA: TGTGCCAGCAACCGAGCCGGGACAGGGTTGGGTGGCTACACCTTC. This codes for CASNRAGTGLGGYTF.

The rearrangement uses TRBV19 and TRBJ1-4, with 7 positions matching TRBD1. CDR3 length: 15 residues. The V gene end was trimmed by 0 bases and the J gene end by 5 bases; junction bases not matched to a gene: 3. Germline CDR1 and CDR2: LNHDA and SQIVND (reference sequence). The CDR3 sequence: CASSIEDRVNEKLFF. The CDR3 DNA reads as TGTGCCAGTAGTATAGAAGACAGGGTCAATGAAAAACTGTTTTTT.

V and J are TRBV6-5 and TRBJ2-1; maybe TRBD2 (7 bases). This CDR3 contains 16 residues. The V gene lost 0 bases and the J gene lost 3 bases, with 12 bases spanning the gap. Germline lookup yields CDR1 MNHEY and CDR2 SVGAGI. The CDR3 loop reads CASSYSAGAGYNEQFF. The CDR3 DNA is TGTGCCAGCAGTTACTCGGCGGGGGCAGGCTACAATGAGCAGTTCTTC.

The chain uses TRBV2 and TRBJ2-1, with TRBD2 matching 7 bases. The CDR3 contains 15 residues. The V gene end was trimmed by 3 bases and the J gene end by 4 bases; junction bases not matched to a gene: 6. The germline V gene encodes CDR1 SNHLY and CDR2 FYNNEI. The CDR3 bases are TGTGCCAGCAGTGATCCCCAGCGGGGTTACAATGAGCAGTTCTTC. This encodes CASSDPQRGYNEQFF.

V is TRBV3-1 (or the pseudogene TRBV3-2) and J is TRBJ1-1, with no clear D. Trimming stripped 0 bases from V and 4 bases from J, with 9 bases between. The CDR3 is 14 residues long. Germline CDR1 LGHDT, CDR2 YNNKEL (reference sequence). Here the CDR3 DNA reads TGTGCCAGCAGCCAAGATGCGGGGATCACTGAAGCTTTCTTT. This codes for CASSQDAGITEAFF.

The chain is built from TRBV24-1 and TRBJ1-2; D may be TRBD1 (6 bases). This CDR3 has 15 residues. Per germline, CDR1 KGHDR and CDR2 SFDVKD. V was clipped by 6 bases and J by 2 bases, with 15 bases between them. This CDR3 reads CATSSSGATNYGYTF. In DNA form, the CDR3 reads TGTGCCACCAGTTCGTCAGGGGCGACGAACTATGGCTACACCTTC.

This chain uses TRBV6-5 with TRBJ1-2; D is unresolved. Germline V CDR1 and CDR2: MNHEY, SVGAGI. The CDR3 has 13 amino acids. V was cut by 8 bases and J by 4 bases, with 14 bases left in between. CDR3 coding DNA: TGTGCCAGCCTATCCGATTCGGTCTATGGCTACACCTTC. Translated: CASLSDSVYGYTF.

The gene calls are TRBV7-6 and TRBJ2-7; D is possibly TRBD1 (6 bases). V was cut by 1 base and J by 3 bases, with 16 bases left in between. Germline values: CDR1 SGHVS, CDR2 FNYEAQ. CDR3 length equals 16 residues. Written as DNA, the CDR3 is TGTGCCAGCAGCTTAGTGGGGCAGGGGCCCTACTACGAGCAGTACTTC. Its translation: CASSLVGQGPYYEQYF. Filled out from reference TRBV7-6 and TRBJ2-7, the complete variable domain reads GAGVSQSPRYKVTKRGQDVALRCDPISGHVSLYWYRQALGQGPEFLTYFNYEAQQDKSGLPNDRFSAERPEGSISTLTIQRTEQRDSAMYRCASSLVGQGPYYEQYFGPGTRLTVT.

In nucleotides, the CDR3 is TGTGCCAGCAGCTTCTCAGGGGCGGGAGAGACCCAGTACTTC. Protein: CASSFSGAGETQYF. The chain couples TRBV11-2 to TRBJ2-5; a weak D match, TRBD1 (6 bases). The V end lost 3 bases, the J end lost 4 bases, and 12 bases lay between the germline ends. The CDR3 sequence is 14 residues long. Germline CDR1 is SGHAT and CDR2 is FQNNGV.

The chain joins TRBV10-1 to TRBJ2-1; perhaps TRBD2 as D (6 bases). From germline, CDR1 is WNHNN and CDR2 SYGVQD (reference sequence). The germline V and J ends were trimmed by 2 bases and 6 bases, with 17 bases remaining between them. There are 16 residues in the CDR3. The CDR3 sequence: CASSEVGGRSPNEQFF. Here the CDR3 DNA reads TGCGCCAGCAGTGAGGTCGGGGGTAGAAGCCCCAATGAGCAGTTCTTC.